This TCR beta chain was identified during a study of response to subunit inactivated influenza vaccine. Study-wide points: The authors proposed limited new T cell recruitment per seasonal influenza vaccination.

The CDR3 has 11 residues. Trimming took 7 bases from V and 9 from J, leaving 10 bases between them. The V gene's germline CDR1 is SGHTA and CDR2 FQGNSA. One entry per CDR3 protein results from TCRdb running MiXCR on the RT-PCR reads. The table lists 450,000 to 600,000 distinct CDR3 sequences, more than 15% of them singletons. Of note for this clonotype: Its antigen is currently unknown.

The sample was CD4+ T cells sorted from PBMCs, taken less than 25 months after vaccination. This TCR was sampled from a man between 45 and 75 years old who received an inactivated influenza vaccine. The chain joins TRBV7-2 to TRBJ2-4; D is perhaps TRBD1 (6 bases). The CDR3, as DNA: TGTGCCAGCATCTCAGGGGTCATTCAGTACTTC. This codes for CASISGVIQYF. Full variable domain (rest looked up from reference TRBV7-2 and TRBJ2-4): GAGVSQSPSNKVTEKGKDVELRCDPISGHTALYWYRQSLGQGLEFLIYFQGNSAPDKSGLPSDRFSAERTGGSVSTLTIQRTQQEDSAVYLCASISGVIQYFGAGTRLSVL.